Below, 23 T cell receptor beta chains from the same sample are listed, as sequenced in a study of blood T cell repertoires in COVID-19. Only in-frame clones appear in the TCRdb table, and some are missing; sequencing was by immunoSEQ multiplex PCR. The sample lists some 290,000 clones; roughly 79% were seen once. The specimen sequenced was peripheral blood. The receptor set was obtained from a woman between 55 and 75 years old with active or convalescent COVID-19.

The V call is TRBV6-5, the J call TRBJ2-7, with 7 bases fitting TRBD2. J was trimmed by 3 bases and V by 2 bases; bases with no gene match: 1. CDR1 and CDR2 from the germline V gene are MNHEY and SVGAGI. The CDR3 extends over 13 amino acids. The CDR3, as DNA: TGTGCCAGCAGTTACGGGGGGGACTACGAGCAGTACTTC. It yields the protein CASSYGGDYEQYF.

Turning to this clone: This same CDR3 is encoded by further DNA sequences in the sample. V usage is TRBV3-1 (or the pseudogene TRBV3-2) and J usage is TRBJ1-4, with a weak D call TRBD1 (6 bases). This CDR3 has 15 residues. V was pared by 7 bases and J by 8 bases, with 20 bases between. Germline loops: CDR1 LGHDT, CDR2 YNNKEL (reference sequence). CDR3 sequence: CASNARGGGGEKLFF. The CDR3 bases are TGTGCCAGCAACGCAAGGGGGGGCGGGGGGGAAAAACTGTTTTTT.

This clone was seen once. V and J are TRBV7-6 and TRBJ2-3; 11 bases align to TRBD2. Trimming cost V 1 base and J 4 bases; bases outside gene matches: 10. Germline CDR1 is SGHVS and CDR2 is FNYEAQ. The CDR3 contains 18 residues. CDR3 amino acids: CASSLVVSGGAIADTQYF. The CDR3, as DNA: TGTGCCAGCAGCTTAGTCGTTAGCGGGGGGGCGATTGCAGATACGCAGTATTTT.

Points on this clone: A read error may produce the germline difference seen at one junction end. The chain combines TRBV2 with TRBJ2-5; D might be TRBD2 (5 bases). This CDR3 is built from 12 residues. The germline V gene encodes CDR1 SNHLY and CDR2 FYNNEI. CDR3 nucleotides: TGTGCCAGCAGTTCTATTAGCGCCATCCGGGACTTC. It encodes CASSSISAIRDF.

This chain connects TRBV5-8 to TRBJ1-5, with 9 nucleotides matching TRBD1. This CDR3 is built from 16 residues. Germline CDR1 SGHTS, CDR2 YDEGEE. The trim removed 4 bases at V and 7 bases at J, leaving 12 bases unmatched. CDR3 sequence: CASSKGQGGGGQPQHF. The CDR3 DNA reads TGTGCCAGCAGCAAGGGACAGGGCGGCGGTGGACAGCCCCAGCATTTT.

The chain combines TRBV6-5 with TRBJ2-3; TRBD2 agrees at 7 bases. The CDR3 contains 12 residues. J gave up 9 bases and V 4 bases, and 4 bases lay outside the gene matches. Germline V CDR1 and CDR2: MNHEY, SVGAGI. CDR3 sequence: CASSSSGATQYF. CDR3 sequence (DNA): TGTGCCAGCAGTTCGAGCGGGGCAACGCAGTATTTT.

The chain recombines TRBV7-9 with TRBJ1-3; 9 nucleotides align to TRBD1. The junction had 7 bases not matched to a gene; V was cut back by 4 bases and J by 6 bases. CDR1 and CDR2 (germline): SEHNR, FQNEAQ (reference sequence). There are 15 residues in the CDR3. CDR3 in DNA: TGTGCCAGCAGCTCCGGGACAGGGCAAGAAAACACCATATATTTT. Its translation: CASSSGTGQENTIYF.

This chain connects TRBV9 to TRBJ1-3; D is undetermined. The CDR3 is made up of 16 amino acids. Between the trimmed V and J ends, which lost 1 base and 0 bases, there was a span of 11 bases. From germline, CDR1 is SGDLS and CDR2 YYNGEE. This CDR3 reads CASSVLSGYSGNTIYF. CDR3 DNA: TGTGCCAGCAGCGTACTTTCAGGCTACTCTGGAAACACCATATATTTT.

CDR3 sequence reads: CASSQDPGGRADTQYF. CDR3 bases: TGTGCCAGCAGCCAAGATCCAGGGGGAAGGGCAGATACGCAGTATTTT. V and J are TRBV3-1 (or the pseudogene TRBV3-2) and TRBJ2-3; 7 bases fit TRBD1. Germline-derived CDR1 and CDR2 are LGHDT and YNNKEL (reference sequence). The CDR3 sequence is 16 residues long. After removal of 0 bases from V and 4 bases from J, the junction contained 7 bases not matched to a gene.

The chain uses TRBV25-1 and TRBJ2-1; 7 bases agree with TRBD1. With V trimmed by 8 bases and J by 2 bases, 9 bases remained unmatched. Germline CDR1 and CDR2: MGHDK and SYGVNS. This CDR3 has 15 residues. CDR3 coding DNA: TGTGCCAGCCACGCAAACAGGGGACCCTACAATGAGCAGTTCTTC. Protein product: CASHANRGPYNEQFF.

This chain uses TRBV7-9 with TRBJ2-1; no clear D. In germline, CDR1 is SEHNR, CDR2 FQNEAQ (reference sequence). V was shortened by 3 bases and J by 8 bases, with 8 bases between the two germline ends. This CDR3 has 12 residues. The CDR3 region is CASSLRVDEQFF. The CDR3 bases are TGTGCCAGCAGCTTGCGCGTCGATGAGCAGTTCTTC.

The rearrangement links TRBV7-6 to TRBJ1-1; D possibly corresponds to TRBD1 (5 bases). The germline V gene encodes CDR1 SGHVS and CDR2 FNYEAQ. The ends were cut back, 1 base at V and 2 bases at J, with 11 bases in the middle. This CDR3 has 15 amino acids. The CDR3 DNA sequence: TGTGCCAGCAGCTTAGAGGCAGGGATCAACACTGAAGCTTTCTTT. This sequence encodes CASSLEAGINTEAFF.

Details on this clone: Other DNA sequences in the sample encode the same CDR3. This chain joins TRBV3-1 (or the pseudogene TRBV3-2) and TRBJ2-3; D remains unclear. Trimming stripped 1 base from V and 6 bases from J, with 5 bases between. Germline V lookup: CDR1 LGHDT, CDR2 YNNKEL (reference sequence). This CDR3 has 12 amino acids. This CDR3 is CASSQVRDTQYF. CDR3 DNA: TGTGCCAGCAGCCAAGTACGGGATACGCAGTATTTT.

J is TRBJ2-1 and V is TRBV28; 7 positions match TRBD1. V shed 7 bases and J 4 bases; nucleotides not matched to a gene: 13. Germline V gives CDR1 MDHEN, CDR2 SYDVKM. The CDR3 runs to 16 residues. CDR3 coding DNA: TGTGCCAGCACCCCTCCGACAGGGTCACTTTACAATGAGCAGTTCTTC. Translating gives CASTPPTGSLYNEQFF.

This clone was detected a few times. The CDR3 DNA sequence: TGCAGCGTTGGGCAGATCAATGAAAAACTGTTTTTT. Residues: CSVGQINEKLFF. V is TRBV29-1 and J is TRBJ1-4; the D is unclear. Germline V lookup: CDR1 SQVTM, CDR2 ANQGSEA. V was pared by 4 bases and J by 5 bases, with 8 bases between. The CDR3 spans 12 residues.

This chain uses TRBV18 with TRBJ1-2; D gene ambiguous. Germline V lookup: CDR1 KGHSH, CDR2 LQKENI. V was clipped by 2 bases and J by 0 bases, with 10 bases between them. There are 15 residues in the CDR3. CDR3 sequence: CASSPGQVPNYGYTF. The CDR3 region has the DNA TGTGCCAGCTCACCAGGTCAGGTACCTAACTATGGCTACACCTTC.

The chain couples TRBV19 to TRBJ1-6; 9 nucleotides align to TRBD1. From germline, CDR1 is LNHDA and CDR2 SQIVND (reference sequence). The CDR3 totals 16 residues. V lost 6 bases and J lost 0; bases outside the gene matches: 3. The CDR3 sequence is CASREQGASYNSPLHF. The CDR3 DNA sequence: TGTGCCAGTAGGGAACAGGGGGCCTCCTATAATTCACCCCTCCACTTT.

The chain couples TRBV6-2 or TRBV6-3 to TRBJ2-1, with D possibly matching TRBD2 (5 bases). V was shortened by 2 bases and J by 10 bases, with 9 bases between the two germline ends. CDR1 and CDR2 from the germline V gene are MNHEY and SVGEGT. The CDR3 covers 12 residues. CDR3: CASSYRGTEQFF. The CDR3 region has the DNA TGTGCCAGCAGTTACCGGGGTACGGAGCAGTTCTTC.

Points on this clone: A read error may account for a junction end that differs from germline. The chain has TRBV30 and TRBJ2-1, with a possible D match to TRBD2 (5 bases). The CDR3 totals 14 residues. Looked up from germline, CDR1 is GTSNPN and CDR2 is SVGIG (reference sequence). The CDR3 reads CAWSVLGERNEQFF. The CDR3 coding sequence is TGTGCCTGGAGTGTACTGGGAGAGAGGAATGAACAGTTCTTC.

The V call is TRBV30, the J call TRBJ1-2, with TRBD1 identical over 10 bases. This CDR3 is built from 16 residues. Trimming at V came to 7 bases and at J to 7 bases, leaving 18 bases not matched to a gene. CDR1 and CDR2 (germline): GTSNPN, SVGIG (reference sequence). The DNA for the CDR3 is TGTGCCTCTGAGTGGGGGGACAGGGGACTCGCGACTGGCTACACCTTC. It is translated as CASEWGDRGLATGYTF.

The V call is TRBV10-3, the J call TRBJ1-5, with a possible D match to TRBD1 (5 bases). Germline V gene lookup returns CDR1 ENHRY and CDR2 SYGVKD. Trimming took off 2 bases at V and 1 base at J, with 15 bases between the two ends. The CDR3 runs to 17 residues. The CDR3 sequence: CAISEAGTSPSNQPQHF. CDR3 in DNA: TGTGCCATCAGTGAGGCCGGGACTTCCCCGAGCAATCAGCCCCAGCATTTT.

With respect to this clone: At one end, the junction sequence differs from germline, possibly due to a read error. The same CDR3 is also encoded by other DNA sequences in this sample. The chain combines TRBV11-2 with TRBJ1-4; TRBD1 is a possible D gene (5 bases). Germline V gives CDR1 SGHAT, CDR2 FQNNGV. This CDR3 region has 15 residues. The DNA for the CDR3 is TGTGCCAGTAGCTCCCGGGCAGGGTTTTGGGAAAAACTGTTTTTT. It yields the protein CASSSRAGFWEKLFF.

CDR3 DNA: TGCGCCAGCAGCTACGGGACAGGGGGCACCGGGGAGCTGTTTTTT. As protein: CASSYGTGGTGELFF. This rearrangement joins TRBV5-1 to TRBJ2-2; 11 nucleotides align to TRBD1. The germline CDR1 and CDR2 sequences are SGHRS and YFSETQ. This CDR3 region has 15 residues. The ends lost 3 bases at V and 4 bases at J; junction bases unmatched: 2.